The 8 T cell receptor beta chains listed next were all sequenced from one sample in a study of T-cell reconstitution after alpha-beta-depleted transplantation in children. It was with unique molecular identifiers that the TCRbeta library was prepared. TCRdb itself ran the PCR reads through MiXCR, one entry per CDR3 protein. The table records more than 150,000 distinct CDR3 sequences, 6% to 7% of them present only once. The sample was PBMCs from the stem cell graft donor, taken from the stem cell graft. The source is a human donor who donated a stem cell graft to a child with Wiskott-Aldrich syndrome.

This clonotype has at least ten counts. V is TRBV5-1 and J is TRBJ2-5; 7 bases agree with TRBD1. CDR1 and CDR2 from the germline V gene are SGHRS and YFSETQ. The J segment lost 3 bases and the V segment lost 0 bases, leaving 5 bases of the junction unmatched. This CDR3 has 15 residues. CDR3 nucleotide sequence: TGCGCCAGCAGCTTGGTAGTGCAGGGGGAAGAGACCCAGTACTTC. Translated, it gives CASSLVVQGEETQYF.

This clonotype appeared many times. The chain carries TRBV5-5 and TRBJ1-1; D may be TRBD1 (5 bases). Germline V CDR1 and CDR2: SGHKS, YYEKEE (reference sequence). V was cut by 4 bases and J by 6 bases, with 16 bases left in between. The CDR3 runs to 14 residues. The CDR3 sequence is CASSRTREGPEAFF. The CDR3, as DNA: TGTGCCAGCAGCCGGACAAGGGAGGGACCTGAAGCTTTCTTT.

This clonotype was recorded at least ten times. CDR3 sequence (DNA): TGTGCCAGCAGCGACAATGAGCAGTTCTTC. Its protein product is CASSDNEQFF. V usage is TRBV6-6 and J usage is TRBJ2-1; unclear D gene. There are 10 residues in the CDR3. Germline V CDR1 and CDR2: MNHNY, SVGAGI (reference sequence). The V end lost 6 bases, the J end lost 5 bases, and 2 bases lay between the germline ends.

This clonotype showed up many times. CDR3 protein: CASSLGQGARDEQFF. The CDR3 coding sequence is TGTGCCAGCAGCCTGGGACAGGGGGCCCGTGATGAGCAGTTCTTC. The chain uses TRBV4-2 and TRBJ2-1; TRBD1 matches 12 bases. Germline CDR1 LGHNA, CDR2 YNFKEQ. There are 15 residues in the CDR3. Trimming cost V 4 bases and J 8 bases; bases outside gene matches: 6.

This clonotype was seen ten or more times. The rearrangement links TRBV5-1 to TRBJ2-2; 10 bases line up with TRBD1. From germline, CDR1 is SGHRS and CDR2 YFSETQ. Trimming cost V 1 base and J 4 bases; bases outside gene matches: 1. The CDR3 spans 15 residues. The CDR3 bases are TGCGCCAGCAGCTTGCGGACAGGGGGCACCGGGGAGCTGTTTTTT. Translating it yields CASSLRTGGTGELFF. The variable domain in full, with the rest retrieved from reference TRBV5-1 and TRBJ2-2, is KAGVTQTPRYLIKTRGQQVTLSCSPISGHRSVSWYQQTPGQGLQFLFEYFSETQRNKGNFPGRFSGRQFSNSRSEMNVSTLELGDSALYLCASSLRTGGTGELFFGEGSRLTVL.

The table lists this clonotype with many counts. The genes are TRBV7-2 and TRBJ2-5, with 8 bases fitting TRBD1. Germline V gene data show CDR1 as SGHTA and CDR2 as FQGNSA. The CDR3 loop spans 14 amino acids. J gave up 4 bases and V 5 bases, and 6 bases lay outside the gene matches. The CDR3 DNA follows: TGTGCCAGCAGCAGGACAGGGTTTGGAGAGACCCAGTACTTC. As protein: CASSRTGFGETQYF. The whole variable domain, remainder taken from reference TRBV7-2 and TRBJ2-5, is GAGVSQSPSNKVTEKGKDVELRCDPISGHTALYWYRQSLGQGLEFLIYFQGNSAPDKSGLPSDRFSAERTGGSVSTLTIQRTQQEDSAVYLCASSRTGFGETQYFGPGTRLLVL.

This clonotype was observed a handful of times. The gene calls are TRBV11-2 and TRBJ1-1; D is possibly TRBD1 (6 bases). V was trimmed by 1 base and J by 10 bases, leaving 16 bases between them. Germline assignment: CDR1 SGHAT and CDR2 FQNNGV. The CDR3 length is 14 residues. In DNA form, the CDR3 reads TGTGCCAGCAGCTTAGGTGGGGGCTCTGGAAGAGCTTTCTTT. Its protein is CASSLGGGSGRAFF. Full variable domain (remainder filled in from reference TRBV11-2 and TRBJ1-1): EAGVAQSPRYKIIEKRQSVAFWCNPISGHATLYWYQQILGQGPKLLIQFQNNGVVDDSQLPKDRFSAERLKGVDSTLKIQPAKLEDSAVYLCASSLGGGSGRAFFGQGTRLTVV.

This sequence joins TRBV10-3 and TRBJ2-7; D is uncertain. Trimming removed 3 bases from V and 0 bases from J, with 9 bases in between. The germline V gene encodes CDR1 ENHRY and CDR2 SYGVKD. The CDR3 is 14 amino acids. The CDR3 here is CAISEDTSSYEQYF. In DNA form, the CDR3 reads TGTGCCATCAGTGAAGACACAAGCTCCTACGAGCAGTACTTC.